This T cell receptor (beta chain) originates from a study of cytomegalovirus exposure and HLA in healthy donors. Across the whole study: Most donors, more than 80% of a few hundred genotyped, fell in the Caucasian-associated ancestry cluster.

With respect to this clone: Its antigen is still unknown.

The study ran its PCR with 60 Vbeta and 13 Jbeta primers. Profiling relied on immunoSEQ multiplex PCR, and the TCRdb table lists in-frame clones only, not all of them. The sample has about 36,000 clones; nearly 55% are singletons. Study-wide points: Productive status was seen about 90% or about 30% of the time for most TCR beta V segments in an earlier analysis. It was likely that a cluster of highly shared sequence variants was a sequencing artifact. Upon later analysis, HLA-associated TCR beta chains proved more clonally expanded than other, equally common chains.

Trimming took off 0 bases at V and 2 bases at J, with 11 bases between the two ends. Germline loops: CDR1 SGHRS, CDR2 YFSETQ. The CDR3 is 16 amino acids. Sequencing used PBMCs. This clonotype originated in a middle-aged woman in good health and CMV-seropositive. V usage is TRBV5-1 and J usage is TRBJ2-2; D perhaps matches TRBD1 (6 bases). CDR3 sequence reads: CASSLVDRFNTGELFF. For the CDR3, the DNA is TGCGCCAGCAGCTTGGTGGACAGATTTAACACCGGGGAGCTGTTTTTT.